This paragraph covers one T cell receptor beta chain sequence. The clone's antigen remains unknown. Base qualities are not recorded, but no much larger clone differs from it by a single base. These data are taken from a study of blood T cell repertoires in COVID-19 (TCRdb year 2020). Concerning the study at large: Samples from collaborators originated in the United States, Italy and Spain and spanned both the acute and convalescent phases of COVID-19. The prospective study material was composed of cDNA or gDNA derived from T cells, B-cell-depleted T cells, or PBMCs. Deeply sampled blood TCRbeta repertoires from subjects exposed to, actively infected with, or recovered from COVID-19 were included in the dataset. The repertoires were made available in a free public database intended to serve as a resource for research on the immune response to SARS-CoV-2. The samples were drawn from the first 160 participants of the ongoing ImmuneRACE study and from over 950 subjects provided by 6 global collaborators. Nearly every sample came with metadata listing a de-identified subject ID, COVID-19 status, age in years and sex. HLA class I and class II types, where available, came from metadata supplied by the sample provider rather than from assay-based typing.

Enrolling through a virtual design, the prospective study's participants ranged in age from roughly 18 to 100 years and lived across about two dozen United States geographic areas. To assign participants to cohorts, the prospective study relied on clinical history that participants themselves reported in a screening survey and a study questionnaire. Recovered participants in ImmuneRACE Cohort 3 were defined as having two consecutive negative NP/OP PCR tests, clearance from a healthcare professional, or resolution of symptoms. In the prospective study, whole blood, serum and a nasopharyngeal or oropharyngeal swab were collected from each participant by mobile phlebotomists. Additional blood draws and questionnaires over an approximately two-month period could optionally be provided by prospective study participants. Before DNA extraction, prospective study blood samples were shipped either frozen or at room temperature.

TCRbeta CDR3 regions were amplified from genomic DNA by means of the immunoSEQ Assay, a bias-controlled multiplex PCR. The paper's data handling went like this. Nucleated cell counts per sample were estimated from amplification of reference gene primers within the assay. To quantify the absolute abundance of each unique TCRbeta CDR3 rearrangement, sequence reads were collapsed and filtered. For each sample, productive Simpson clonality was calculated as the square root of Simpson's diversity index across productive rearrangements. The source is immuneACCESS, and TCRdb retained only in-frame sequences with V and J called. Part of the clones is not carried over; for the studies checked, unresolved V genes explain less than half of this, and the remainder is unexplained. For V, J and clone size, that table is used; D and trimming come from the DNA. Present in this sample are 320,000 or so clones, roughly 87% of which were seen just once. The top ten hold approximately 0.99% of the sample.

Broad study findings and their caveats: The quantity of clinical and demographic metadata differed by source and by participant and was supplied without curation.

Sequenced sample: PBMCs or T cells enriched from blood (not recorded which). The TCR was taken from a woman aged 30 to 39 who had recovered from COVID-19.

The CDR3 region: CAWSVFRGVRVGETQYF. The DNA sequence is as follows: TGTGCCTGGAGTGTTTTCAGGGGGGTGAGGGTTGGCGAGACCCAGTACTTC. The chain is assembled from TRBV30 and TRBJ2-5, and perhaps TRBD1 as D gene, on 7 matching bases. The germline V gene (reference sequence) yields GTSNPN for CDR1 and SVGIG for CDR2. The CDR3 starts with the cysteine, ends with the phenylalanine, and has 17 residues. CDR3 DNA is the only sequence kept; it has 51 bases, read in frame from the first base. V and J lose 0 bases and 5 bases, and a span of 22 bases separates them. When the CDR3 is completed using the reference TRBV30 and TRBJ2-5 genes on either side, the full variable domain is SQTIHQWPATLVQPVGSPLSLECTVEGTSNPNLYWYRQAAGRGLQLLFYSVGIGQISSEVPQNLSASRPQDRQFILSSKKLLLSDSGFYLCAWSVFRGVRVGETQYFGPGTRLLVL.